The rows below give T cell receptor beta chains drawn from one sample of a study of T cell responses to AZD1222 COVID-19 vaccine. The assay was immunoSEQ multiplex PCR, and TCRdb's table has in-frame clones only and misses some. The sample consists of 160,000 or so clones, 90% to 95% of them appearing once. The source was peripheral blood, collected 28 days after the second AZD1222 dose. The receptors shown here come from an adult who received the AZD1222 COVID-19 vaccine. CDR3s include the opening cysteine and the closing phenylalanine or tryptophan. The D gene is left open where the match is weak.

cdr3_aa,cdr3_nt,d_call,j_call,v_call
CASSLGQPNTGELFF,TGCGCCAGCAGCCTGGGACAGCCAAACACCGGGGAGCTGTTTTTT,TRBD1,TRBJ2-2,TRBV5-1
CAWSQRGFWYGYTF,TGTGCCTGGAGTCAGCGGGGATTCTGGTATGGCTACACCTTC,-,TRBJ1-2,TRBV30
CSVPSSRGEQFF,TGCAGCGTGCCCTCCTCGCGTGGTGAGCAGTTCTTC,-,TRBJ2-1,TRBV29-1
CASSQGQGADEAFF,TGTGCCAGCAGCCAGGGACAGGGGGCGGATGAAGCTTTCTTT,TRBD1,TRBJ1-1,TRBV13
CASSLRPGRYGYTF,TGTGCCAGCAGTTTACGCCCAGGGAGATATGGCTACACCTTC,-,TRBJ1-2,TRBV28
CASSRTRGDEQFF,TGTGCCAGCTCTCGGACCAGGGGGGATGAGCAGTTCTTC,-,TRBJ2-1,TRBV18
CASRGPGSPLHF,TGTGCCAGCCGGGGCCCTGGGTCACCCCTCCACTTT,-,TRBJ1-6,TRBV28
CASTWTAYYEQYF,TGTGCCAGCACTTGGACAGCATACTACGAGCAGTACTTC,-,TRBJ2-7,TRBV6-5
CATSKEGLTEAFF,TGTGCCACCAGCAAGGAGGGGCTCACTGAAGCTTTCTTT,-,TRBJ1-1,TRBV15
CASSRHEGLGGELFF,TGCGCCAGCAGCCGCCATGAGGGGTTAGGCGGGGAGCTGTTTTTT,-,TRBJ2-2,TRBV5-1
CASSSRDIYEQYF,TGCGCCAGCAGCAGCCGGGACATCTACGAGCAGTACTTC,-,TRBJ2-7,TRBV5-1
CSVLRGGYNEQFF,TGCAGCGTCCTCAGGGGCGGATACAATGAGCAGTTCTTC,-,TRBJ2-1,TRBV29-1
CATSRPGLASEQYF,TGTGCCACCAGCAGACCGGGACTAGCATCCGAGCAGTACTTC,TRBD2,TRBJ2-7,TRBV15
CASSIGSPPANYGYTF,TGTGCCAGTAGTATAGGAAGTCCACCAGCTAACTATGGCTACACCTTC,-,TRBJ1-2,TRBV19